A selection of T cell receptor beta chains follows, all from one sample in a study of T cell responses to AZD1222 COVID-19 vaccine. Repertoires were generated with immunoSEQ multiplex PCR, while TCRdb's copy carries only in-frame clones and drops some. The table has about 100,000 clones, about 90% seen once. Material: peripheral blood, obtained on day 0 of AZD1222 vaccination. Receptor source: an adult in good health. Each CDR3 is given with its conserved first and last residue. D genes are given only for firm matches. Part of the rows lack a size; the others show once, few, many or a class for expanded clones.

clone_size d_call j_call v_call cdr3_aa cdr3_nt
NA NA TRBJ1-6 TRBV28 CASISATNSPLHF TGTGCCAGCATCTCGGCTACGAATTCACCCCTCCACTTT
NA NA TRBJ2-1 TRBV9 CASSVGGASYPYNEQFF TGTGCCAGCAGCGTAGGAGGGGCTAGTTATCCCTACAATGAGCAGTTCTTC
once TRBD2 TRBJ2-1 TRBV5-1 CASSPRTSGAYNEQFF TGCGCCAGCAGCCCACGGACTAGCGGGGCATACAATGAGCAGTTCTTC
NA TRBD1 TRBJ1-6 TRBV3-1/TRBV3-2 CASSHRGNNSPLHF TGTGCCAGCAGCCACAGGGGGAACAATTCACCCCTCCACTTT
NA TRBD1 TRBJ1-2 TRBV7-2 CASSSDRGRGGYTF TGTGCCAGCAGCTCCGACAGGGGGCGCGGGGGCTACACCTTC
NA TRBD2 TRBJ2-5 TRBV19 CASGGGRQETQYF TGTGCCAGTGGGGGGGGAAGGCAAGAGACCCAGTACTTC
NA TRBD1 TRBJ2-7 TRBV15 CATSRDRGQEEQYF TGTGCCACCAGCAGAGACAGGGGGCAGGAAGAGCAGTACTTC
once TRBD1 TRBJ1-2 TRBV7-9 CASSLADRGGYTF TGTGCCAGCAGCTTAGCGGACAGGGGCGGCTACACCTTC
once TRBD1 TRBJ2-7 TRBV5-4 CASSPVAGGDYEQYF TGTGCCAGCAGCCCGGTAGCAGGGGGAGACTACGAGCAGTACTTC
NA TRBD1 TRBJ1-4 TRBV28 CASGPGQYNEKLFF TGTGCCAGCGGGCCGGGACAGTATAATGAAAAACTGTTTTTT
NA TRBD2 TRBJ2-5 TRBV10-1 CASSETSGGIKDQYF TGCGCCAGCAGTGAAACTAGCGGGGGGATAAAGGACCAGTACTTC
NA TRBD1 TRBJ1-6 TRBV2 CASSLQGATSSPLHF TGTGCCAGCAGTTTGCAGGGGGCTACTAGTTCACCCCTCCACTTT
NA NA TRBJ1-5 TRBV19 CARSGEGGGNQPQHF TGTGCCCGGTCGGGGGAGGGAGGGGGCAATCAGCCCCAGCATTTT
NA TRBD1 TRBJ2-1 TRBV28 CASRTGQGYEQFF TGTGCCAGCAGAACGGGACAGGGGTATGAGCAGTTCTTC